In its sample, the clone carrying this T cell receptor beta chain was seen many times. Trimming left V 7 bases short and J 0 bases short, with 15 bases between. Germline CDR1 is SQVTM and CDR2 is ANQGSEA. This CDR3 region has 14 residues. This sample stems from a study of Graves' ophthalmopathy and Graves' hyperthyroidism. Amplification targeted the TCR beta CDR3 regions, with RNA transcripts as the source material. The workflow started with a first-round RT-PCR run with HTBI primers and then moved on to a second-round multiplex PCR. MiXCR, applied by TCRdb to the multiplex PCR reads, yields one record per CDR3 protein. The repertoire holds hundreds of thousands of distinct CDR3 sequences, with approximately 22% as singletons.

The chain carries TRBV29-1 and TRBJ1-1; D uncertain. Sequencing was carried out using peripheral blood. This TCR was recovered from a woman younger than 30 with stable Graves' hyperthyroidism. Some clones in this sample may be carry-over from other donors' samples. CDR3 sequence (DNA): TGCAGCGGTTCTGGGGTCCACATGAACACTGAAGCTTTCTTT. As protein: CSGSGVHMNTEAFF.